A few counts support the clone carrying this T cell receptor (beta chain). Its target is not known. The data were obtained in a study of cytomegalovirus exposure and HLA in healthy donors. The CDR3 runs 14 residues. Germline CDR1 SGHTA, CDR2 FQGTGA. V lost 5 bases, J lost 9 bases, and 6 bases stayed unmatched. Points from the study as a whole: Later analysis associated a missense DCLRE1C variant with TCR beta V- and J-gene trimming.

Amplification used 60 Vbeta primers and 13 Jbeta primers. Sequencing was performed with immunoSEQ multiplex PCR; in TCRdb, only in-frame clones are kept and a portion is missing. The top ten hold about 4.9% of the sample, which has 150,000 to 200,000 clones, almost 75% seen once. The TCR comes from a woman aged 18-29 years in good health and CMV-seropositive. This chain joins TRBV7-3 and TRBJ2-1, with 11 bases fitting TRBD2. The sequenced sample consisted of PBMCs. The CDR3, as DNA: TGTGCCAGCAGCGTTAGCGGGGGGGCCGGTGAGCAGTTCTTC. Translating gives CASSVSGGAGEQFF.